These 10 T cell receptor beta chains were all obtained from the same sample, sequenced in a study of T cell repertoires in cytomegalovirus infection. These receptors are not linked to any known antigen. MiXCR, run by TCRdb on the reads, gives a single entry per CDR3 protein. The sample includes some 700,000 distinct CDR3 sequences, roughly 33% of them seen just once. The material sequenced was cultured PBMCs, taken from culture after CMV antigen stimulation. Receptors originate from a human donor in good health (CMV status not recorded). Some clones in this sample may be carry-over from other donors' samples.

The V call is TRBV4-3, the J call TRBJ2-7; maybe TRBD2 (5 bases). The V gene lost 0 bases and the J gene lost 6 bases, with 15 bases spanning the gap. Germline CDR1 and CDR2: LGHNA and YSLEER. The CDR3 spans 15 residues. Written as DNA, the CDR3 is TGCGCCAGCAGCCAAGATCGTGGAGGACCCGGCGAGCAGTACTTC. Translated: CASSQDRGGPGEQYF.

V gene TRBV7-2 combines with J gene TRBJ2-7; possibly TRBD1 or TRBD2 for D (5 bases each). From germline, CDR1 is SGHTA and CDR2 FQGNSA. CDR3 length: 13 residues. Between the trimmed V and J ends, which lost 4 bases and 7 bases, there was a span of 14 bases. CDR3 sequence reads: CASSSNMGDEQYF. The DNA of the CDR3 is TGTGCCAGCAGCTCTAATATGGGGGATGAGCAGTACTTC.

The rearrangement links TRBV4-1 to TRBJ2-1, with D perhaps given as TRBD1 or TRBD2 (6 bases each). Per the germline V gene, CDR1 is MGHRA and CDR2 is YSYEKL. The V gene lost 4 bases and the J gene lost 7 bases, with 23 bases spanning the gap. CDR3 length equals 17 residues. CDR3: CASSPPPRGDWGNEQFF. The CDR3 nucleotides read TGCGCCAGCAGCCCTCCCCCGAGGGGGGACTGGGGTAATGAGCAGTTCTTC.

The V call is TRBV6-8, the J call TRBJ2-2; 13 bases agree with TRBD2. CDR1 is MNHGY and CDR2 is SAAAGT in the germline V gene. The V and J ends lost 4 bases and 4 bases, in that order; junction bases with no gene match: 6. The CDR3 contains 17 residues. Here the CDR3 DNA reads TGTGCCAGCAGTTTCGGACTAGCGGGAGTCGTCACCGGGGAGCTGTTTTTT. Protein product: CASSFGLAGVVTGELFF.

The chain carries TRBV7-6 and TRBJ1-1; D may be TRBD1 (6 bases). The germline V and J ends were trimmed by 3 bases and 4 bases, with 12 bases remaining between them. Germline values: CDR1 SGHVS, CDR2 FNYEAQ. The CDR3 is 14 amino acids. The CDR3 here is CASSFGAGATEAFF. The CDR3 coding sequence is TGTGCCAGCAGCTTCGGTGCGGGGGCCACTGAAGCTTTCTTT. Full variable domain (missing parts from reference TRBV7-6 and TRBJ1-1): GAGVSQSPRYKVTKRGQDVALRCDPISGHVSLYWYRQALGQGPEFLTYFNYEAQQDKSGLPNDRFSAERPEGSISTLTIQRTEQRDSAMYRCASSFGAGATEAFFGQGTRLTVV.

This clonotype has ten or more counts. The J gene is TRBJ2-3, the V gene TRBV7-2; 8 bases are shared with TRBD2. The CDR3 contains 19 residues. Looked up from germline, CDR1 is SGHTA and CDR2 is FQGNSA. Unmatched junction bases numbered 15, after V lost 2 bases and J lost 2 bases. The CDR3 loop is CASSLRGLATGGNTDTQYF. The CDR3 bases are TGTGCCAGCAGCTTACGCGGACTAGCTACCGGGGGGAACACAGATACGCAGTATTTT.

J is TRBJ2-3 and V is TRBV28, with TRBD2 as a possible D gene (7 bases). The V end was cut by 5 bases, the J end by 1 base, with 22 bases between. CDR1 is MDHEN and CDR2 is SYDVKM in the germline V gene. The CDR3 loop spans 18 amino acids. CDR3 residues: CASSTIGGGGYRTDTQYF. The CDR3 DNA is TGTGCCAGCAGTACCATTGGGGGGGGCGGATATCGCACAGATACGCAGTATTTT.

This clonotype was seen ten or more times. The chain carries TRBV7-8 and TRBJ2-7; TRBD1 might be the D (5 bases). This CDR3 is 15 amino acids long. Trimming removed 3 bases from V and 0 bases from J, with 12 bases in between. CDR1 and CDR2 (germline): SGHVS, FQNEAQ. In DNA form, the CDR3 reads TGTGCCAGCAGCTTGGCACCAGGGAACTCCTACGAGCAGTACTTC. Protein: CASSLAPGNSYEQYF.

The sample holds a few counts of this clonotype. The gene calls are TRBV19 and TRBJ2-7; D remains unclear. Trimming took 5 bases from V and 4 from J, leaving 18 bases between them. The CDR3 has 15 amino acids. Germline CDR1 reads LNHDA; CDR2 reads SQIVND (reference sequence). The CDR3 protein is CASSSRADPSYEQYF. DNA for the CDR3: TGTGCCAGTAGTTCCCGGGCCGATCCGTCATACGAGCAGTACTTC.

This clonotype occurred many times. This chain connects TRBV7-9 to TRBJ1-2; TRBD1 aligns across 7 bases. Unmatched junction bases numbered 15, after V lost 5 bases and J lost 6 bases. CDR3 size: 16 residues. Germline V gene lookup returns CDR1 SEHNR and CDR2 FQNEAQ (reference sequence). DNA of the CDR3: TGTGCCAGCAGCGATAGCCTCGGGACAGTTTCAGATGGCTACACCTTC. Its translation is CASSDSLGTVSDGYTF.